These T cell receptor beta chains were read from a single sample in a study of T cell responses to AZD1222 COVID-19 vaccine. The protocol was immunoSEQ multiplex PCR, while the TCRdb copy is restricted to in-frame clones and leaves out a portion. The table has about 110,000 clones, roughly nine tenths seen once. Sample: peripheral blood, taken on day 0 of AZD1222 vaccination. The source of these receptors is an adult in good health. Both conserved end residues are part of each CDR3. The D gene is left open where the match is weak. Clone size, where shown, is once, few, many, or a class for clones that have expanded.

v_gene: TRBV6-5; d_gene: TRBD1; abundance: once; j_gene: TRBJ1-5; CDR3nt: TGTGCCAGCAGTTTGGAGGGACAGATCAATCAGCCCCAGCATTTT; CDR3aa: CASSLEGQINQPQHF
v_gene: TRBV19; d_gene: TRBD2; abundance: .; j_gene: TRBJ2-1; CDR3nt: TGTGCCAGTCGAGGAGCGGGGGCCTACAATGAGCAGTTCTTC; CDR3aa: CASRGAGAYNEQFF
v_gene: TRBV7-9; d_gene: TRBD1; abundance: .; j_gene: TRBJ1-1; CDR3nt: TGTGCCAGCAGCGTGACAGGGGGCGGCACTGAAGCTTTCTTT; CDR3aa: CASSVTGGGTEAFF
v_gene: TRBV5-5; d_gene: .; abundance: .; j_gene: TRBJ2-3; CDR3nt: TGTGCCAGCAGCTTGAACTATGGGAGCACAGATACGCAGTATTTT; CDR3aa: CASSLNYGSTDTQYF
v_gene: TRBV18; d_gene: TRBD2; abundance: .; j_gene: TRBJ2-3; CDR3nt: TGTGCCAGCTCACCACCTGGGACTAGCGGGGGGTTTGGAAGGACGCAGTATTTT; CDR3aa: CASSPPGTSGGFGRTQYF
v_gene: TRBV7-9; d_gene: .; abundance: .; j_gene: TRBJ1-3; CDR3nt: TGTGCCAGCAGCATCAGGTCCAGCTCTGGAAACACCATATATTTT; CDR3aa: CASSIRSSSGNTIYF
v_gene: TRBV18; d_gene: TRBD1; abundance: .; j_gene: TRBJ2-1; CDR3nt: TGTGCCAGCTCACTCTCCCGGGGACAGAGCTACAATGAGCAGTTCTTC; CDR3aa: CASSLSRGQSYNEQFF
v_gene: TRBV29-1; d_gene: .; abundance: .; j_gene: TRBJ1-1; CDR3nt: TGCAGCGCCGACAGGATGAACACTGAAGCTTTCTTT; CDR3aa: CSADRMNTEAFF
v_gene: TRBV4-3; d_gene: .; abundance: .; j_gene: TRBJ2-2; CDR3nt: TGCGCCAGCAGCCAGGATAGAGGGACCGGGGAGCTGTTTTTT; CDR3aa: CASSQDRGTGELFF
v_gene: TRBV7-9; d_gene: TRBD1; abundance: .; j_gene: TRBJ2-1; CDR3nt: TGTGCCAGCAGCTTTCCGGGACAGGGGGGCTATGAGCAGTTCTTC; CDR3aa: CASSFPGQGGYEQFF
v_gene: TRBV9; d_gene: TRBD2; abundance: .; j_gene: TRBJ2-1; CDR3nt: TGTGCCAGCAGCGTAGACGCGGGGGACTACAATGAGCAGTTCTTC; CDR3aa: CASSVDAGDYNEQFF
v_gene: TRBV7-8; d_gene: .; abundance: .; j_gene: TRBJ1-4; CDR3nt: TGTGCCAGCAGCTCAACAGGGTCAACTAATGAAAAACTGTTTTTT; CDR3aa: CASSSTGSTNEKLFF
v_gene: TRBV6-5; d_gene: .; abundance: .; j_gene: TRBJ2-4; CDR3nt: TGTGCCAGCAGCCCGAGCACCTTAGCCAAAAACATTCAGTACTTC; CDR3aa: CASSPSTLAKNIQYF
v_gene: TRBV7-9; d_gene: .; abundance: once; j_gene: TRBJ2-5; CDR3nt: TGTGCCAGCAGCTTAAGGGAGAATACAGAGACCCAGTACTTC; CDR3aa: CASSLRENTETQYF
v_gene: TRBV7-8; d_gene: TRBD1; abundance: .; j_gene: TRBJ1-2; CDR3nt: TGTGCCAGCAGCCAACTCCCCGGGACAGGGCAATTGTTTTATGGCTACACCTTC; CDR3aa: CASSQLPGTGQLFYGYTF
v_gene: TRBV5-1; d_gene: .; abundance: once; j_gene: TRBJ1-1; CDR3nt: TGCGCCAGCAGCTTTGAACCGATGAACACTGAAGCTTTCTTT; CDR3aa: CASSFEPMNTEAFF
v_gene: TRBV2; d_gene: .; abundance: once; j_gene: TRBJ2-7; CDR3nt: TGTGCCAGCAGTGAAACGGCGGGACAGCGATCTACGCAGCAGTACTTC; CDR3aa: CASSETAGQRSTQQYF
v_gene: TRBV5-1; d_gene: .; abundance: .; j_gene: TRBJ1-3; CDR3nt: TGCGCCAGCAGCCCGTCCGACAGGCGGCGGAACACCATATATTTT; CDR3aa: CASSPSDRRRNTIYF
v_gene: TRBV6-5; d_gene: .; abundance: .; j_gene: TRBJ2-5; CDR3nt: TGTGCCAGCAGTTACTCGGTGGCTAGCTTCCAAGAGACCCAGTACTTC; CDR3aa: CASSYSVASFQETQYF
v_gene: TRBV5-1; d_gene: .; abundance: .; j_gene: TRBJ2-7; CDR3nt: TGCGCCAGCAGCTTGGAGACGGCCACTCGGGGGGAGCAGTACTTC; CDR3aa: CASSLETATRGEQYF
v_gene: TRBV6-5; d_gene: .; abundance: .; j_gene: TRBJ2-3; CDR3nt: TGTGCCAGCCGCCGGGACCGCAGGGATACGCAGTATTTT; CDR3aa: CASRRDRRDTQYF
v_gene: TRBV6-5; d_gene: .; abundance: .; j_gene: TRBJ1-1; CDR3nt: TGTGCCAGCAGTCCCTCGGGGGCGAACACTGAAGCTTTCTTT; CDR3aa: CASSPSGANTEAFF
v_gene: TRBV3-1/TRBV3-2; d_gene: .; abundance: .; j_gene: TRBJ2-1; CDR3nt: TGTGCCAGCAGCCAAGGTACCTACAATGAGCAGTTCTTC; CDR3aa: CASSQGTYNEQFF
v_gene: TRBV5-4; d_gene: .; abundance: .; j_gene: TRBJ2-5; CDR3nt: TGTGCCAGCAGCTTTGATGGCAGGATGAGTGAGACCCAGTACTTC; CDR3aa: CASSFDGRMSETQYF
v_gene: TRBV3-1/TRBV3-2; d_gene: .; abundance: .; j_gene: TRBJ2-7; CDR3nt: TGTGCCAGCAGCCAAGACCAGGGTATGCCCTACGAGCAGTACTTC; CDR3aa: CASSQDQGMPYEQYF
v_gene: TRBV5-6; d_gene: .; abundance: .; j_gene: TRBJ2-3; CDR3nt: TGTGCCAGCAGCTCACAGGGTTCGACAGATACGCAGTATTTT; CDR3aa: CASSSQGSTDTQYF
v_gene: TRBV19; d_gene: TRBD1; abundance: .; j_gene: TRBJ1-1; CDR3nt: TGTGCCAGTAGTATATGGACAGGGGCGAACACTGAAGCTTTCTTT; CDR3aa: CASSIWTGANTEAFF
v_gene: TRBV5-4; d_gene: TRBD2; abundance: once; j_gene: TRBJ2-3; CDR3nt: TGTGCCAGCAGCTTGTGGCGGGAGGGCGGCACAGATACGCAGTATTTT; CDR3aa: CASSLWREGGTDTQYF
v_gene: TRBV7-2; d_gene: TRBD2; abundance: .; j_gene: TRBJ2-3; CDR3nt: TGTGCCAGCAGCTCTCTGCCTAGCGGGGGGGCGGCAGATACGCAGTATTTT; CDR3aa: CASSSLPSGGAADTQYF
v_gene: TRBV6-5; d_gene: .; abundance: .; j_gene: TRBJ1-1; CDR3nt: TGTGCCAGCAGTTACGCGGGGCGGACTGAAGCTTTCTTT; CDR3aa: CASSYAGRTEAFF
v_gene: TRBV29-1; d_gene: TRBD1; abundance: .; j_gene: TRBJ1-2; CDR3nt: TGCAGCGTGGACAGGGGTGGCTATGGCTACACCTTC; CDR3aa: CSVDRGGYGYTF
v_gene: TRBV5-8; d_gene: .; abundance: .; j_gene: TRBJ1-4; CDR3nt: TGTGCCAGCAGCTTAGTTGGACCAACTAATGAAAAACTGTTTTTT; CDR3aa: CASSLVGPTNEKLFF
v_gene: TRBV3-1/TRBV3-2; d_gene: TRBD2; abundance: .; j_gene: TRBJ2-1; CDR3nt: TGTGCCAGCAGCCACGGGACTAGCGGGAGAATTTTGTACAATGAGCAGTTCTTC; CDR3aa: CASSHGTSGRILYNEQFF
v_gene: TRBV6-1; d_gene: .; abundance: once; j_gene: TRBJ1-6; CDR3nt: TGTGCCAGCAGTGACAGGGAGAGCTCCTATAATTCACCCCTCCACTTT; CDR3aa: CASSDRESSYNSPLHF
v_gene: TRBV6-1; d_gene: .; abundance: once; j_gene: TRBJ1-5; CDR3nt: TGTGCCAGCAGTGAGGACGGTAGCAGAGTGAATCAGCCCCAGCATTTT; CDR3aa: CASSEDGSRVNQPQHF
v_gene: TRBV19; d_gene: .; abundance: .; j_gene: TRBJ2-3; CDR3nt: TGTGCCAGTAGTACAAGCGGCACAGATACGCAGTATTTT; CDR3aa: CASSTSGTDTQYF
v_gene: TRBV5-4; d_gene: .; abundance: .; j_gene: TRBJ1-2; CDR3nt: TGTGCCAGCAGCCCCGGGGGAGGGGACTCCAGCTATGGCTACACCTTC; CDR3aa: CASSPGGGDSSYGYTF
v_gene: TRBV20-1; d_gene: TRBD2; abundance: .; j_gene: TRBJ2-1; CDR3nt: TGCAGTGCTAGTCGGGGGGGGGCGGCTTACAATGAGCAGTTCTTC; CDR3aa: CSASRGGAAYNEQFF
v_gene: TRBV4-1; d_gene: .; abundance: .; j_gene: TRBJ1-5; CDR3nt: TGCGCCAGCAGCCAAGACGAGGCAGGGTATCAGCCCCAGCATTTT; CDR3aa: CASSQDEAGYQPQHF
v_gene: TRBV18; d_gene: .; abundance: .; j_gene: TRBJ2-1; CDR3nt: TGTGCCAGCTCACCGAAAACAGGGTTCAACTACAATGAGCAGTTCTTC; CDR3aa: CASSPKTGFNYNEQFF
v_gene: TRBV10-3; d_gene: TRBD1; abundance: .; j_gene: TRBJ1-1; CDR3nt: TGTGCCGTATCGGGGACAGGGGTCACTGAAGCTTTCTTT; CDR3aa: CAVSGTGVTEAFF
v_gene: TRBV11-3; d_gene: TRBD2; abundance: .; j_gene: TRBJ2-1; CDR3nt: TGTGCCAGCAGCTCGGGACTAGCGGGGGACTACAATGAGCAGTTCTTC; CDR3aa: CASSSGLAGDYNEQFF
v_gene: TRBV19; d_gene: .; abundance: .; j_gene: TRBJ2-1; CDR3nt: TGTGCCAGTAGTAATGAGGCAAATTCCTACAATGAGCAGTTCTTC; CDR3aa: CASSNEANSYNEQFF
v_gene: TRBV6-2/TRBV6-3; d_gene: TRBD1; abundance: .; j_gene: TRBJ2-7; CDR3nt: TGTGCCAGCAGTCCCGGGACAGGGAGCCACGAGCAGTACTTC; CDR3aa: CASSPGTGSHEQYF
v_gene: TRBV6-1; d_gene: TRBD1; abundance: once; j_gene: TRBJ1-2; CDR3nt: TGTGCCAGCAGTTCTACCGGGACAGGGGCCTATGGCTACACCTTC; CDR3aa: CASSSTGTGAYGYTF
v_gene: TRBV18; d_gene: .; abundance: .; j_gene: TRBJ1-5; CDR3nt: TGTGCCAGCTCACCATTCGACAACAGGAATCAGCCCCAGCATTTT; CDR3aa: CASSPFDNRNQPQHF